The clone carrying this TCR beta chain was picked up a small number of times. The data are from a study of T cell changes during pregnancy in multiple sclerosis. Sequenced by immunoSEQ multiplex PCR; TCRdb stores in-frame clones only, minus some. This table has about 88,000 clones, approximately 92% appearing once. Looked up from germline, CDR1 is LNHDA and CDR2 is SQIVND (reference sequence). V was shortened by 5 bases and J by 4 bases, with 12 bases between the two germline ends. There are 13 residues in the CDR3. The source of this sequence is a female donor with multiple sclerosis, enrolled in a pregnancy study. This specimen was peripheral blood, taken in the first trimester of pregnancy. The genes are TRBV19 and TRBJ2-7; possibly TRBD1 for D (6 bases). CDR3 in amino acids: CASSAGTPYEQYF. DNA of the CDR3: TGTGCCAGTAGTGCAGGGACACCATACGAGCAGTACTTC.